This record looks at one TCR beta chain sequence and its context. The antigen is undetermined. There are 14 residues in the CDR3. Trimming cost V 7 bases and J 4 bases; bases outside gene matches: 4. Germline loops: CDR1 MDHEN, CDR2 SYDVKM. The sample originates from a study of cytomegalovirus exposure and HLA in healthy donors. General study results and limits: Indistinguishability led to the exclusion of some V segments, TRBV6-2 and TRBV6-3 included. The availability of immune exposure information extended only to CMV serostatus.

The PCR ran on 60 Vbeta and 13 Jbeta primers. Sequenced by immunoSEQ multiplex PCR; TCRdb stores in-frame clones only, minus some. The table lists 90,000 to 140,000 clones, 60% to 85% of them singletons. The sample consisted of PBMCs. The chain carries TRBV28 and TRBJ2-3, with 11 nucleotides matching TRBD2. This clonotype originated in a male donor in good health and CMV-seronegative. CDR3: CASIAGGHADTQYF. In DNA, the CDR3 is TGTGCCAGCATAGCGGGAGGGCACGCAGATACGCAGTATTTT.